The sequence of this TCR beta chain was determined in a study of STAT5B mutations in CD4+ large granular lymphocyte leukemia. The study's findings and limits: TRBV06-family usage was enriched in top patient clones (8/27) versus controls (2/35).

Buffy coats from healthy blood donors served as controls. Per germline, CDR1 SGHDT and CDR2 YYEEEE. This CDR3 has 11 amino acids. V was trimmed by 0 bases and J by 13 bases, leaving 11 bases between them. Sequencing was at survey level. Profiled with immunoSEQ multiplex PCR; TCRdb holds only in-frame clones, not every one. The sample records 25,000 to 35,000 clones, roughly two thirds being singletons. Points on this clone: Its antigen remains unknown.

Source material: CD4+ T cells from blood buffy coats. This receptor was obtained from a human donor in good health. The V call is TRBV5-6, the J call TRBJ2-7, with D uncertain. The CDR3, as DNA: TGTGCCAGCAGCTTGGGATCCGGCCTTTACTTC. Residues: CASSLGSGLYF.